The TCR beta chain under discussion was sequenced for a study of cytotoxic CD8 clonotypes in ibrutinib-treated CLL. This CDR3 has 11 residues. Trimming removed 4 bases at V and 7 bases at J, with 8 bases between. From germline, CDR1 is MNHEY and CDR2 SMNVEV (reference sequence). Generated by immunoSEQ multiplex PCR, the TCRdb table keeps only in-frame clones and is missing some. This sample has tens of thousands of clones, with less than 90% found just once. This TCR derives from a human donor with chronic lymphocytic leukemia. The sample here was PBMCs, taken after 24 months of ibrutinib treatment. The V gene is TRBV27, the J gene TRBJ2-7; D is undetermined. The CDR3 protein is CASSSRREQYF. The DNA of the CDR3 is TGTGCCAGCAGTTCCCGTCGGGAGCAGTACTTC.